The 3 T cell receptor beta chains below were found in one sample sequenced in a study of cytomegalovirus exposure and HLA in healthy donors. PCR employed 60 Vbeta and 13 Jbeta primers. The protocol was immunoSEQ multiplex PCR, while the TCRdb copy is restricted to in-frame clones and leaves out a portion. The table includes 190,000 or so clones, roughly 80% detected once. Sequencing was carried out using PBMCs. The receptors stem from a male donor in good health and CMV-seropositive.

The chain couples TRBV4-1 to TRBJ2-7; D is unclear. Deletions cut 2 bases from V and 3 bases from J, with 14 bases between. This CDR3 contains 15 residues. Germline V lookup: CDR1 MGHRA, CDR2 YSYEKL. This CDR3 reads CASSQQHLGVYEQYF. The DNA of the CDR3 is TGCGCCAGCAGCCAACAGCATTTGGGCGTCTACGAGCAGTACTTC.

The rearrangement links TRBV7-9 to TRBJ2-2; no reliable D call. The length of the CDR3 is 17 residues. The V gene lost 5 bases and the J gene lost 6 bases, with 22 bases spanning the gap. The germline V gene has CDR1 SEHNR and CDR2 FQNEAQ (reference sequence). For the CDR3, the DNA is TGTGCCAGCAGCCCCAATGAGGCGCTTCAAGCTCCCGGGGAGCTGTTTTTT. It codes for CASSPNEALQAPGELFF.

The gene calls are TRBV27 and TRBJ1-2, with D unresolved. CDR1 and CDR2 (germline): MNHEY, SMNVEV (reference sequence). This CDR3 spans 15 amino acids. The V end was cut by 4 bases, the J end by 8 bases, with 20 bases between. The chain's CDR3 is CASSSSWRPPEGYTF. The CDR3 DNA is TGTGCCAGCAGTTCTTCTTGGCGTCCCCCGGAGGGCTACACCTTC.